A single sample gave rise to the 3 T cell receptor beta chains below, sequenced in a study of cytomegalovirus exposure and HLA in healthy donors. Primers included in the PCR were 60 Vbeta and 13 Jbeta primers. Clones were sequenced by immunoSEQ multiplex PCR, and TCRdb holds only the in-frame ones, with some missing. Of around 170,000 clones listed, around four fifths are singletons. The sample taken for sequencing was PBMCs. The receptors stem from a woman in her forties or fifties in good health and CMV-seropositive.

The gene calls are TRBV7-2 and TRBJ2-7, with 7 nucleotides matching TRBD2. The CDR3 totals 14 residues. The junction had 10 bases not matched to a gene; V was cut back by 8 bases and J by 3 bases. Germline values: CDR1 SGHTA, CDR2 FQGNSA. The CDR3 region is CASQGGGVRYEQYF. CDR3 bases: TGTGCCAGCCAAGGCGGGGGAGTACGCTACGAGCAGTACTTC.

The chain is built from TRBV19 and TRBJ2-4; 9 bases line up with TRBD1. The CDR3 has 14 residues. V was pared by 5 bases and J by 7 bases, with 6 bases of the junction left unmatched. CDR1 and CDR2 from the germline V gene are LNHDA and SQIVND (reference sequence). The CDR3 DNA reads TGTGCCAGTAGTCTGGCCGGACAGGGGAACATTCAGTACTTC. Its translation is CASSLAGQGNIQYF.

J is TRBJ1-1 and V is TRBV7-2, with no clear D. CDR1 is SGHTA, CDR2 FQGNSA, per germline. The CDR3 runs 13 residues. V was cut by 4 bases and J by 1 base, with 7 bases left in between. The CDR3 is CASSSLRNTEAFF. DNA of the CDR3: TGTGCCAGCAGCTCCCTTCGGAACACTGAAGCTTTCTTT.